A single sample gave rise to the 5 T cell receptor beta chains below, sequenced in a study of T cell responses to AZD1222 COVID-19 vaccine. The table came from immunoSEQ multiplex PCR; TCRdb's copy has only in-frame clones and leaves some out. The sample contains some 92,000 clones, about nine tenths of which appear only once. This specimen was peripheral blood, taken on day 0 of AZD1222 vaccination. All receptors come from an adult in good health.

V usage is TRBV9 and J usage is TRBJ2-2; no clear D gene. Deletions cut 0 bases from V and 3 bases from J, with 6 bases between. CDR1 is SGDLS, CDR2 YYNGEE, per germline. The CDR3 sequence is 14 residues long. In DNA form, the CDR3 reads TGTGCCAGCAGCGTAGAGGTCGACACCGGGGAGCTGTTTTTT. As protein: CASSVEVDTGELFF.

This clone showed up just a few times. V usage is TRBV18 and J usage is TRBJ1-1, with 11 bases matching TRBD1. The junction had 1 base not matched to a gene; V was cut back by 4 bases and J by 3 bases. The V gene's germline CDR1 is KGHSH and CDR2 LQKENI. CDR3 length: 14 residues. The CDR3 loop reads CASSRDRGDTEAFF. DNA for the CDR3: TGTGCCAGCTCACGGGACAGGGGGGACACTGAAGCTTTCTTT.

This chain joins TRBV5-1 and TRBJ2-7; the match to TRBD2 covers 9 bases. The CDR3 is made up of 18 amino acids. Germline V CDR1 and CDR2: SGHRS, YFSETQ. V lost 0 bases and J lost 5; bases outside the gene matches: 15. The CDR3 DNA reads as TGCGCCAGCAGCTTGGACGGCGGGAGGGCCCAAATTTCCAACGAGCAGTACTTC. It translates to CASSLDGGRAQISNEQYF.

This chain uses TRBV11-3 with TRBJ2-7; 7 bases align to TRBD1. V trimming: 5 bases; J trimming: 0 bases; junction bases outside the gene matches: 4. The CDR3 totals 14 residues. The germline V gene has CDR1 SGHNT and CDR2 YENEEA. This CDR3 is CASSPGGSSYEQYF. For the CDR3, the DNA is TGTGCCAGCAGCCCAGGGGGTAGCTCCTACGAGCAGTACTTC.

For the CDR3, the DNA is TGCGCCAGCAGCAATCGGGACAGGGATAGGACAGATACGCAGTATTTT. Translation gives CASSNRDRDRTDTQYF. J is TRBJ2-3 and V is TRBV5-1; 9 bases fit TRBD1. This CDR3 spans 16 amino acids. Germline values: CDR1 SGHRS, CDR2 YFSETQ. V was clipped by 4 bases and J by 3 bases; unmatched bases: 9.